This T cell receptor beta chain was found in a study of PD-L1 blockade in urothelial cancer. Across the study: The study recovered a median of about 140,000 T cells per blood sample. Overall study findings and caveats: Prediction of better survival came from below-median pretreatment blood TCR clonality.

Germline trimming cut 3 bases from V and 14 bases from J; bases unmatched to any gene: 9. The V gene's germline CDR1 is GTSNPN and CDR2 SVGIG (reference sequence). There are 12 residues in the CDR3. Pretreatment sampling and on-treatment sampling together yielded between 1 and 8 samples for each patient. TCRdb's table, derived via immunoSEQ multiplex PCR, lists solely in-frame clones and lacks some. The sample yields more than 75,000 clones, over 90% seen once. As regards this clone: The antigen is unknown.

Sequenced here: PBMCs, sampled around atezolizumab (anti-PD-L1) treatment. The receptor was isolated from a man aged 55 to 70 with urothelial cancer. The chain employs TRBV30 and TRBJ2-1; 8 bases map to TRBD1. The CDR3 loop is CAWSVLTGQEFF. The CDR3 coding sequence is TGTGCCTGGAGCGTTCTAACGGGACAGGAGTTCTTC. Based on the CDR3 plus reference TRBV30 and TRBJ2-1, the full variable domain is SQTIHQWPATLVQPVGSPLSLECTVEGTSNPNLYWYRQAAGRGLQLLFYSVGIGQISSEVPQNLSASRPQDRQFILSSKKLLLSDSGFYLCAWSVLTGQEFFGPGTRLTVL.